The 24 T cell receptor beta chains reported below all come from one sample, sequenced in a study of shared clonotypes between healthy human individuals. The protocol was immunoSEQ multiplex PCR, while the TCRdb copy is restricted to in-frame clones and leaves out a portion. Of some 980,000 clones in the sample, 70% to 85% were seen once. The sequenced sample was memory CD4+ T cells sorted from blood. The subset was: CD45RA-negative fraction. The receptors come from a man between 18 and 35 years old in good health.

The V and J genes are TRBV14 and TRBJ2-7; TRBD2 matches at 13 bases. The CDR3 is 20 amino acids. The junction had 17 bases not matched to a gene; V was cut back by 4 bases and J by 2 bases. Per germline, CDR1 SGHDN and CDR2 FVKESK. CDR3 nucleotide sequence: TGTGCCAGCAGCCCATATCACCCGGGACTAGCGGGACCGGGTACCTACGAGCAGTACTTC. Amino acid sequence: CASSPYHPGLAGPGTYEQYF. Complete variable domain (other parts from reference TRBV14 and TRBJ2-7): EAGVTQFPSHSVIEKGQTVTLRCDPISGHDNLYWYRRVMGKEIKFLLHFVKESKQDESGMPNNRFLAERTGGTYSTLKVQPAELEDSGVYFCASSPYHPGLAGPGTYEQYFGPGTRLTVT.

The chain has TRBV10-1 and TRBJ2-3, with D unresolved. The germline CDR1 and CDR2 sequences are WNHNN and SYGVQD (reference sequence). Trimming took off 1 base at V and 1 base at J, with 3 bases between the two ends. The CDR3 is 13 amino acids. The CDR3 DNA follows: TGCGCCAGCAGTGAGTATGGCACAGATACGCAGTATTTT. Its protein is CASSEYGTDTQYF.

The V call is TRBV6-6, the J call TRBJ2-2; D might be TRBD2 (5 bases). This CDR3 comprises 13 residues. V was clipped by 5 bases and J by 5 bases, with 9 bases between them. The V gene's germline CDR1 is MNHNY and CDR2 SVGAGI (reference sequence). CDR3 nucleotide sequence: TGTGCCAGCAGTCTCGGACTGACCGGGGAGCTGTTTTTT. Protein sequence: CASSLGLTGELFF.

This sequence joins TRBV4-1 and TRBJ2-3; D uncertain. This CDR3 has 12 amino acids. The V gene lost 1 base and the J gene lost 7 bases, with 6 bases spanning the gap. CDR1 and CDR2 (germline): MGHRA, YSYEKL. The CDR3 DNA reads as TGCGCCAGCAGCCAAGCCCCGAATACGCAGTATTTT. The encoded protein is CASSQAPNTQYF.

The rearrangement links TRBV18 to TRBJ1-1, with TRBD1 matching 8 bases. Germline CDR1 KGHSH, CDR2 LQKENI. The CDR3 has 13 amino acids. V gave up 8 bases and J gave up 3 bases; unmatched junction bases: 5. CDR3 sequence reads: CASRTGLDTEAFF. The CDR3 coding sequence is TGTGCCAGCCGGACAGGGCTAGACACTGAAGCTTTCTTT. Combining the CDR3 with reference TRBV18 and TRBJ1-1 gives the whole variable domain NAGVMQNPRHLVRRRGQEARLRCSPMKGHSHVYWYRQLPEEGLKFMVYLQKENIIDESGMPKERFSAEFPKEGPSILRIQQVVRGDSAAYFCASRTGLDTEAFFGQGTRLTVV.

V usage is TRBV19 and J usage is TRBJ1-5; unclear D gene. Deletions cut 0 bases from V and 5 bases from J, with 8 bases between. The CDR3 covers 14 residues. Germline CDR1 reads LNHDA; CDR2 reads SQIVND (reference sequence). CDR3 coding DNA: TGTGCCAGTAGTATAGAGGGAGGATATCAGCCCCAGCATTTT. Encoded protein: CASSIEGGYQPQHF.

The chain employs TRBV27 and TRBJ1-4; 7 bases line up with TRBD1. Germline CDR1 is MNHEY and CDR2 is SMNVEV (reference sequence). The CDR3 is 15 residues long. The junction had 5 bases not matched to a gene; V was cut back by 6 bases and J by 1 base. CDR3 sequence (DNA): TGTGCCAGCAGGACAGGGAAAGTAACTAATGAAAAACTGTTTTTT. It encodes CASRTGKVTNEKLFF.

This clone appeared many times. This chain links TRBV10-3 with TRBJ1-1; 8 bases map to TRBD1. The V gene end was trimmed by 3 bases and the J gene end by 8 bases; junction bases not matched to a gene: 11. The CDR3 sequence is 15 residues long. Per the germline V gene, CDR1 is ENHRY and CDR2 is SYGVKD. CDR3 sequence (DNA): TGTGCCATCAGTGAATCCAGGACAGGGAAGACGGAAGCTTTCTTT. Residues: CAISESRTGKTEAFF.

The chain has TRBV18 and TRBJ1-6; D gene unclear. CDR1 is KGHSH and CDR2 is LQKENI in the germline V gene. The CDR3 contains 18 residues. Trimming pared 3 bases from V and 11 bases from J, leaving 26 bases between. CDR3 sequence (DNA): TGTGCCAGCTCACCTACGACCCGGACTTCCCTTACCGACACACCCCTCCACTTT. Residues: CASSPTTRTSLTDTPLHF.

The V and J genes are TRBV5-8 and TRBJ1-1; TRBD1 is a possible D gene (6 bases). There are 15 residues in the CDR3. Germline assignment: CDR1 SGHTS and CDR2 YDEGEE. Trimming pared 0 bases from V and 3 bases from J, leaving 12 bases between. The CDR3 DNA follows: TGTGCCAGCAGCTTGGCAGGGGAGAGGGACACTGAAGCTTTCTTT. Translating it yields CASSLAGERDTEAFF.

CDR3 protein: CASSLDRGSREAFF. The CDR3 DNA follows: TGTGCCAGCAGCTTAGATCGGGGGTCCCGCGAAGCTTTCTTT. The chain is built from TRBV11-2 and TRBJ1-1; tentatively, D is TRBD1 (5 bases). Germline values: CDR1 SGHAT, CDR2 FQNNGV. V was trimmed by 0 bases and J by 8 bases, leaving 13 bases between them. The CDR3 is made up of 14 amino acids.

The rearrangement links TRBV7-2 to TRBJ2-1, with 9 bases that match TRBD1. J was trimmed by 2 bases and V by 5 bases; bases with no gene match: 7. This CDR3 contains 16 residues. Germline CDR1 SGHTA, CDR2 FQGNSA. The CDR3 region is CASSETGQGAYNEQFF. The CDR3 DNA is TGTGCCAGCAGCGAGACGGGACAGGGCGCCTACAATGAGCAGTTCTTC.

The chain uses TRBV4-1 and TRBJ2-5; unclear D gene. Trimming shortened V by 4 bases and J by 2 bases, and 14 bases separated the two germline ends. Germline assignment: CDR1 MGHRA and CDR2 YSYEKL. CDR3 length: 15 amino acids. CDR3 region: CASSRNGNFQETQYF. DNA of the CDR3: TGCGCCAGCAGCCGAAACGGAAACTTTCAAGAGACCCAGTACTTC.

The chain joins TRBV27 to TRBJ2-3, with TRBD1 as a possible D gene (6 bases). This CDR3 contains 18 residues. Germline CDR1 is MNHEY and CDR2 is SMNVEV (reference sequence). Trimming removed 5 bases from V and 2 bases from J, with 23 bases in between. CDR3 region: CASSPPPTGTTLTDTQYF. The DNA of the CDR3 is TGTGCCAGCAGTCCCCCCCCGACCGGGACAACTCTCACAGATACGCAGTATTTT.

This clone was counted once. Other DNA variants within this sample encode the same CDR3. The DNA for the CDR3 is TGTGCCAGCAGTCTCCGGACTAGCGGGAGCACAGATACGCAGTATTTT. Translated: CASSLRTSGSTDTQYF. The chain is built from TRBV27 and TRBJ2-3; 11 nucleotides agree with TRBD2. CDR1 is MNHEY and CDR2 is SMNVEV in the germline V gene (reference sequence). V was clipped by 5 bases and J by 0 bases; unmatched bases: 4. The CDR3 sequence is 16 residues long.

The chain carries TRBV11-3 and TRBJ2-2, with 11 bases lining up with TRBD2. V was pared by 5 bases and J by 6 bases, with 8 bases of the junction left unmatched. Germline assignment: CDR1 SGHNT and CDR2 YENEEA. The CDR3 loop spans 16 amino acids. Written as DNA, the CDR3 is TGTGCCAGCAGCCGAGCTAGCGGGAGGATCTCCGGGGAGCTGTTTTTT. Translating it yields CASSRASGRISGELFF.

This clone was seen once. Here the CDR3 reads CASSTSGMVGEKLFF. The CDR3 nucleotides read TGTGCCAGCAGCACCTCCGGGATGGTAGGCGAAAAACTGTTTTTT. V gene TRBV5-4 combines with J gene TRBJ1-4; the D is unclear. CDR3 length: 15 amino acids. V was trimmed by 4 bases and J by 8 bases, leaving 18 bases between them. Germline assignment: CDR1 SGHNT and CDR2 YYREEE (reference sequence).

The V gene is TRBV7-2, the J gene TRBJ1-4; 8 nucleotides agree with TRBD1. Germline CDR1 SGHTA, CDR2 FQGNSA. The ends lost 5 bases at V and 5 bases at J; junction bases unmatched: 7. There are 15 residues in the CDR3. The CDR3 DNA is TGTGCCAGCAGCCCTATTAGGACAGGGAATGAAAAACTGTTTTTT. This gives the protein CASSPIRTGNEKLFF.

The V call is TRBV10-2, the J call TRBJ1-1; tentatively, D is TRBD1 (6 bases). CDR3 length: 14 amino acids. V dropped 8 bases and J dropped 4 bases, with 17 bases sitting between them. Germline lookup yields CDR1 WSHSY and CDR2 SAAADI. The CDR3 loop reads CASGGGPDGTEAFF. The CDR3 bases are TGCGCCAGCGGAGGGGGGCCCGATGGCACTGAAGCTTTCTTT.

The chain is built from TRBV4-1 and TRBJ2-1; TRBD1 is a possible D gene (6 bases). V dropped 1 base and J dropped 4 bases, with 14 bases sitting between them. The CDR3 length is 16 residues. Germline V gene data show CDR1 as MGHRA and CDR2 as YSYEKL. Written as DNA, the CDR3 is TGCGCCAGCAGCCAAGGTCTCAGGGGCAATTACAATGAGCAGTTCTTC. Translated, it gives CASSQGLRGNYNEQFF.

In DNA, the CDR3 is TGTGCCAGCAGCTATCCCTCCACTTACACAGAGACCCAGTACTTC. This gives the protein CASSYPSTYTETQYF. This chain uses TRBV7-2 with TRBJ2-5; D is undetermined. Trimming took off 4 bases at V and 4 bases at J, with 16 bases between the two ends. In germline, CDR1 is SGHTA, CDR2 FQGNSA. This CDR3 contains 15 residues.

This clone was seen a handful of times. The chain is built from TRBV7-2 and TRBJ2-5; a weak D match, TRBD1 (5 bases). The CDR3 is 14 amino acids. Per the germline V gene, CDR1 is SGHTA and CDR2 is FQGNSA. Trimming took off 6 bases at V and 5 bases at J, with 16 bases between the two ends. CDR3 region: CASRPYDSKETQYF. CDR3 coding DNA: TGTGCCAGCAGACCCTACGACAGTAAGGAGACCCAGTACTTC.

The chain couples TRBV13 to TRBJ1-1; possibly TRBD1 for D (5 bases). This CDR3 has 17 residues. Per germline, CDR1 PRHDT and CDR2 FYEKMQ (reference sequence). V lost 4 bases and J 3 bases, leaving 21 bases between the germline ends. The CDR3 nucleotides are TGTGCCAGCAGCTCTAGGCATGTGACAGTTGATGACACTGAAGCTTTCTTT. Translating it yields CASSSRHVTVDDTEAFF.

This clone came up a few times. The chain employs TRBV28 and TRBJ1-3, with 7 bases that match TRBD1. The CDR3 totals 16 residues. Germline CDR1 reads MDHEN; CDR2 reads SYDVKM. Trimming cost V 5 bases and J 4 bases; bases outside gene matches: 11. Here the CDR3 reads CASSQGGTVQGNTIYF. The CDR3 nucleotides read TGTGCCAGCAGTCAGGGGGGGACAGTCCAAGGAAACACCATATATTTT.